The clone carrying this TCR beta chain has a handful of counts. Its antigen is unknown. This entry comes from a study of T cells after yellow fever vaccination. It was through 5'RACE template switching that TCR cDNA was made, with a universal primer site and UMIs added. MiXCR, applied by TCRdb to the 5' RACE reads, yields one record per CDR3 protein. Of about 370,000 distinct CDR3 sequences listed, roughly 11% are singletons. V trimming: 4 bases; J trimming: 4 bases; junction bases outside the gene matches: 9. The CDR3 totals 16 residues. The V gene's germline CDR1 is SGHVS and CDR2 FQNEAQ. Findings and caveats of the study: Post-booster reappearance was seen for most primary-vaccination clones (roughly 97% CD4, 88% CD8).

The clonotype was recovered from a man between 18 and 29 years old who received the YFV17D yellow fever vaccine. Here the sequenced sample was PBMCs, taken on the day of the first yellow fever vaccination. The chain links TRBV7-8 to TRBJ2-5; 10 bases fit TRBD2. CDR3 coding DNA: TGTGCCAGCAGCTCGGAGCGGGGGGGCCTCCGAGAGACCCAGTACTTC. Its protein is CASSSERGGLRETQYF.